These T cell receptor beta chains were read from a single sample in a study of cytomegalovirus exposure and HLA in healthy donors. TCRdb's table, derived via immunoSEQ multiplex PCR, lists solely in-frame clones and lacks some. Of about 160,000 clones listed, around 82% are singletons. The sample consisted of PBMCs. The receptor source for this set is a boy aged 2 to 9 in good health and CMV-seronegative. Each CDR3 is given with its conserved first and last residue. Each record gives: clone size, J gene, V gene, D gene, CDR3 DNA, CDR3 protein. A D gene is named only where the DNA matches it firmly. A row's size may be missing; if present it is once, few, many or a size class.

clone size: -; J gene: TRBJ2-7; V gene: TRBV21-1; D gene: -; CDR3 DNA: TGTGCCAGCAGCAAAGCCCTCCGGCTAGCGGGCTCCTACGAGCAGTACTTC; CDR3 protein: CASSKALRLAGSYEQYF
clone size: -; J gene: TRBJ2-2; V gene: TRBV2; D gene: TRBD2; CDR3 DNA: TGTGCCAGCAGCCCCGGGAGGGGGTCCACCGGGGAGCTGTTTTTT; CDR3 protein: CASSPGRGSTGELFF
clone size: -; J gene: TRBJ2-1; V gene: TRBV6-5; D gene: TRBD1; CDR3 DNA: TGTGCCAGCAGTCCGGGGACAGGGCTCAATGAGCAGTTCTTC; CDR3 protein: CASSPGTGLNEQFF
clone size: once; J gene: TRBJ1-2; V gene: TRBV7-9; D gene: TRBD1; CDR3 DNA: TGTGCCAGCAGACCCCCGGGACAGGGTGAGGATGGCTACACCTTC; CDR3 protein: CASRPPGQGEDGYTF
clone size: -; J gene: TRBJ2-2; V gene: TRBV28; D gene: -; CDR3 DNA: TGTGCCAGCAGCCGGAACACCGGGGAGCTGTTTTTT; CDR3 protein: CASSRNTGELFF
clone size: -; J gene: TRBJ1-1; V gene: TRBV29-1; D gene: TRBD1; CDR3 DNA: TGCAGCGGACAGGGGGTATCTGAAGCTTTCTTT; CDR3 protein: CSGQGVSEAFF
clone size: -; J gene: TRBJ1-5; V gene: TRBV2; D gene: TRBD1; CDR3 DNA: TGTGCCAGCACCTGGGACAGCTATAGCAATCAGCCCCAGCATTTT; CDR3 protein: CASTWDSYSNQPQHF
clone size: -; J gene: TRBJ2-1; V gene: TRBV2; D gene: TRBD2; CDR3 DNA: TGTGCCAGCAGCCCGGTGCGGGGGATAAACAATGAGCAGTTCTTC; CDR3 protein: CASSPVRGINNEQFF
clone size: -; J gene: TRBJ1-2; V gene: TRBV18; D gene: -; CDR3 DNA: TGTGCCAGCTCACCAGACAGTGCGCCTGGCTACACCTTC; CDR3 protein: CASSPDSAPGYTF
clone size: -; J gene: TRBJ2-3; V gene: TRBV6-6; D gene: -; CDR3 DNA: TGTGCCAGCAGTGAGTCAGATACGCAGTATTTT; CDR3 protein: CASSESDTQYF
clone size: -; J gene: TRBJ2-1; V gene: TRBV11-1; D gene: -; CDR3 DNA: TGTGCCAGCAGACCAACAGGGTCCCACAATGAGCAGTTCTTC; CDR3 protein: CASRPTGSHNEQFF
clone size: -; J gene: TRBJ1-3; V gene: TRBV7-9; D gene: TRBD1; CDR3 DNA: TGTGCCAGCAGCTCAATCACAGGGGTCCCCTCTGGAAACACCATATATTTT; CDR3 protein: CASSSITGVPSGNTIYF
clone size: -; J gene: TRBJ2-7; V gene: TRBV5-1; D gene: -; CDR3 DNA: TGCGCCAGCAGCTTGGGGGTCACAGTCTCTACCTACGAGCAGTACTTC; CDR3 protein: CASSLGVTVSTYEQYF
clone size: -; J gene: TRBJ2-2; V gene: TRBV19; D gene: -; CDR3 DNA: TGTGCCAGTAGTATAGAAGGGGCATACCATCTATGGAGCGGGGAGCTGTTTTTT; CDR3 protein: CASSIEGAYHLWSGELFF
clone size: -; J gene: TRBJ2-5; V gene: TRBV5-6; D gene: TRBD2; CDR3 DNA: TGTGCCAGCAGCACAGCCCCGGGACTAGCGGGAGGGCTGGGGGAGACCCAGTACTTC; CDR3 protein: CASSTAPGLAGGLGETQYF
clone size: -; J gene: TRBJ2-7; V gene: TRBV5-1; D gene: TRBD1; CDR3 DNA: TGCGCCAGCAGGTCAGGGGCAGGGGGCTCCGAGCAGTACTTC; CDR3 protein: CASRSGAGGSEQYF
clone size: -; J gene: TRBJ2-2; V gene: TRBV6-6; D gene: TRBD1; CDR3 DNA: TGTGCCAGCAGTCAGGGGGACGGGGAGCTGTTTTTT; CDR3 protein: CASSQGDGELFF
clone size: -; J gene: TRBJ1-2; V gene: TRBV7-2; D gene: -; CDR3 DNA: TGTGCCAGCAGCTTAGACTCCAACTATGGCTACACCTTC; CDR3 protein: CASSLDSNYGYTF
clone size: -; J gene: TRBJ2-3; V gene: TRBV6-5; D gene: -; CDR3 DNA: TGTGCCAGCAGGGTGGCACAGGGAAGAGATACGCAGTATTTT; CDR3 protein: CASRVAQGRDTQYF
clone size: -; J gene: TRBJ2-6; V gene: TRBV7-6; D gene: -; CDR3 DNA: TGTGCCAGTCGATCCGTTTTCCAGAGGGGCGGGGGCAGAACAGATGGGGCCAACGTCCTGACTTTC; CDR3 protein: CASRSVFQRGGGRTDGANVLTF
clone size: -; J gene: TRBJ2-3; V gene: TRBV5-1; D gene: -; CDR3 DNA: TGCGCCAGCAGCTACGGGACTCGGGCAGATACGCAGTATTTT; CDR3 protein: CASSYGTRADTQYF
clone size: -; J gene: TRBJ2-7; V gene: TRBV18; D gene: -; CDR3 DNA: TGTGCCAGCTCACTACAGGGAAACGAGCAGTACTTC; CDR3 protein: CASSLQGNEQYF
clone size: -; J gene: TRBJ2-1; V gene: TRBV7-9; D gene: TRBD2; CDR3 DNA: TGTGCCAGCAGCTTAAGACTAGCGGGAGGTTCCCCCAATTACAATGAGCAGTTCTTC; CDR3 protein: CASSLRLAGGSPNYNEQFF
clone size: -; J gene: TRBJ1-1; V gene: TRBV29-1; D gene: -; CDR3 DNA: TGCAGCGTTGAATTGAGGGCGGGGGGTACTGAAGCTTTCTTT; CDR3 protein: CSVELRAGGTEAFF
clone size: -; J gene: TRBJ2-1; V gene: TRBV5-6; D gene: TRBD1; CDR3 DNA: TGTGCCAGCAGCTTACAGGGGAGACCCCCCTACAATGAGCAGTTCTTC; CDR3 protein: CASSLQGRPPYNEQFF
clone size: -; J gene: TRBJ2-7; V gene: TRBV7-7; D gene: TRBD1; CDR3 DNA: TGTGCTAGCAGCTTAGAGACAGGGGCCATTAGCTCCTACGAGCAGTACTTC; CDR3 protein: CASSLETGAISSYEQYF
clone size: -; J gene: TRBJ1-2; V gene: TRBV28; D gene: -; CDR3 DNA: TGTGCCAGCAGTTTGGGCGTCATATATCCTAACTATGGCTACACCTTC; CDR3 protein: CASSLGVIYPNYGYTF
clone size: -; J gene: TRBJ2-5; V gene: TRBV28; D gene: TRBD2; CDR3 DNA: TGTGCCAGCAGTTTATTAGGTGCGGGAGGGGGATTAGAGACCCAGTACTTC; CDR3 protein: CASSLLGAGGGLETQYF
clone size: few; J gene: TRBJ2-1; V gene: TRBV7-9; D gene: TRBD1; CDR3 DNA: TGTGCCAGCAGCGAGACAGGGCGGACTGAGCAGTTCTTC; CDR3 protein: CASSETGRTEQFF
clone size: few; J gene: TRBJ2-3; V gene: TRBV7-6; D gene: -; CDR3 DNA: TGTGCCAGCAGCTCCTTAAGGCAGGCTACTAGCACAGATACGCAGTATTTT; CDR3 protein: CASSSLRQATSTDTQYF
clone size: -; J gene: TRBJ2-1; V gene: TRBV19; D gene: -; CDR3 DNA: TGTGCCAGTATGGGGCTTCGCTCCTACAATGAGCAGTTCTTC; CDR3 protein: CASMGLRSYNEQFF
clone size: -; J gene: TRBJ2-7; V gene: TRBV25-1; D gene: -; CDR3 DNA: TGTGCCAGTGGCCACTACGAGCAGTACTTC; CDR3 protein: CASGHYEQYF
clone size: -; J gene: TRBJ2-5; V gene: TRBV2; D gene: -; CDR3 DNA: TGTGCCAGCAGTGGGCCCGGGAAAGGGTCAGAGACCCAGTACTTC; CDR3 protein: CASSGPGKGSETQYF
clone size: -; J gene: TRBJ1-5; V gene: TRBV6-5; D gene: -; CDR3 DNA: TGTGCCAGCAGAGGACAGTATAGCAATCAGCCCCAGCATTTT; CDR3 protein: CASRGQYSNQPQHF
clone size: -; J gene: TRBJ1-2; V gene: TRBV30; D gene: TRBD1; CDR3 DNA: TGTGCCTGGAGTCTTACAGGGGGCTATGGCTACACCTTC; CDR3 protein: CAWSLTGGYGYTF
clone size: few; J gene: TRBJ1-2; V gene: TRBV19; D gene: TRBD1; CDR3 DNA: TGTGCCAGTAGAATCCGGGACAGGGTCGATAACTATGGCTACACCTTC; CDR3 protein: CASRIRDRVDNYGYTF
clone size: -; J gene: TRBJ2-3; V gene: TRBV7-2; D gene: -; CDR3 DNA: TGTGCCAGCAGCTTAGTTGCGGCTAGCACAGATACGCAGTATTTT; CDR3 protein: CASSLVAASTDTQYF
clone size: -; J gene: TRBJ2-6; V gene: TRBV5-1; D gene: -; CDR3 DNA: TGCGCCAGCAGCTTACTAGCTGCAGCCTCTGGGGCCAACGTCCTGACTTTC; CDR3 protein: CASSLLAAASGANVLTF
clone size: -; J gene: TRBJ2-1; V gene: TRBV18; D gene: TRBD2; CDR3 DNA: TGTGCCAGCTCACCAACGATAGCGGGTGACAATGAGCAGTTCTTC; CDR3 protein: CASSPTIAGDNEQFF
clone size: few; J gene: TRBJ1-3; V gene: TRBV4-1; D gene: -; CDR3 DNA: TGCGCCAGCAGCCAAGAACCAGTCCGCTCTGGAAACACCATATATTTT; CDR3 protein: CASSQEPVRSGNTIYF
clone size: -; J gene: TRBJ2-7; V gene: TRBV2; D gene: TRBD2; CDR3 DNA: TGTGCCAGCAGTGGAGCGGGAGGGGCCTCCTACGAGCAGTACTTC; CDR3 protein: CASSGAGGASYEQYF